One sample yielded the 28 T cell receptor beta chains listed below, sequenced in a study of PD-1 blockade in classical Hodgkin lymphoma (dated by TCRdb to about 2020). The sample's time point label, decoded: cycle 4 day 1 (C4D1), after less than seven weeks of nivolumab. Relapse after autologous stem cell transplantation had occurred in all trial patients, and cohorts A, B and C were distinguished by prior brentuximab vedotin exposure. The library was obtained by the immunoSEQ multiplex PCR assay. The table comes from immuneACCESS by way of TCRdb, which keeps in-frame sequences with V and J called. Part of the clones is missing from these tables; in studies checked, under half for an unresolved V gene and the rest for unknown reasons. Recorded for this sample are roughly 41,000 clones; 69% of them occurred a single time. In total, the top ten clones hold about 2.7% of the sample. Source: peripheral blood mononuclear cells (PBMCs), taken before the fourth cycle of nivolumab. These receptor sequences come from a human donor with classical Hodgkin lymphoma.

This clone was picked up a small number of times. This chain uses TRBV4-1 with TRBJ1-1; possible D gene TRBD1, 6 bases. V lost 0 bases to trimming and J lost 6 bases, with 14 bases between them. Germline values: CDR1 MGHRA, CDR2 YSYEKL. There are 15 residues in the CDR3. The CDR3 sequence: CASSQEAGAGAEAFF. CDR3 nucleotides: TGCGCCAGCAGCCAAGAGGCAGGGGCCGGCGCTGAAGCTTTCTTT.

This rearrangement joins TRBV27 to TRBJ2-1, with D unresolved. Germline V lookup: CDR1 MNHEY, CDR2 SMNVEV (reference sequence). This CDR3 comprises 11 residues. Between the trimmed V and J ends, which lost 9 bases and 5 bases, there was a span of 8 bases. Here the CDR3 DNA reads TGTGCCAGTGGACCGCACAATGAGCAGTTCTTC. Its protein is CASGPHNEQFF.

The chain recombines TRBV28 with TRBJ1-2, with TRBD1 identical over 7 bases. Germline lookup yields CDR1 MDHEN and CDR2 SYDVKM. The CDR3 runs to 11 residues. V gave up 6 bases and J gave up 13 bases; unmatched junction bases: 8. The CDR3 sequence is CASSPGTAGTF. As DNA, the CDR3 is TGTGCCAGCAGCCCCGGGACAGCCGGCACCTTC.

CDR3 DNA sequence: TGTGCCAGCAGCTTAATGGGGGGGAGCCAGCCCCAGCATTTT. This encodes CASSLMGGSQPQHF. The rearrangement links TRBV7-2 to TRBJ1-5; possibly TRBD1 for D (5 bases). Trimming removed 2 bases from V and 7 bases from J, with 12 bases in between. This CDR3 is built from 14 residues. The germline V gene encodes CDR1 SGHTA and CDR2 FQGNSA.

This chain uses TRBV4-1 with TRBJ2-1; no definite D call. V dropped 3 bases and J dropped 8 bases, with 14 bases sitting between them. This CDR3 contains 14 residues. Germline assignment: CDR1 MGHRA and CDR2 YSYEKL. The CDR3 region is CASSQVSFFDEQFF. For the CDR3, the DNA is TGCGCCAGCAGCCAGGTATCTTTCTTTGATGAGCAGTTCTTC.

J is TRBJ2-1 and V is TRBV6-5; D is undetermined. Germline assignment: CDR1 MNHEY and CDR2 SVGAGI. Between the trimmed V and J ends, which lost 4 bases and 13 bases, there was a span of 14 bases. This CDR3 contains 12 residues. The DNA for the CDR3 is TGTGCCAGCAGTTTACTTTTTGGCGAACAGTTCTTC. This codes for CASSLLFGEQFF.

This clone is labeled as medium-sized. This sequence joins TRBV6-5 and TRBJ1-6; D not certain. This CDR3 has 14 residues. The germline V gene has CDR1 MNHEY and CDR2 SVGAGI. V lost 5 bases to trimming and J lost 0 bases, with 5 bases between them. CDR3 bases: TGTGCCAGCAGTCGGGGCTCCTATAATTCACCCCTCCACTTT. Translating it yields CASSRGSYNSPLHF.

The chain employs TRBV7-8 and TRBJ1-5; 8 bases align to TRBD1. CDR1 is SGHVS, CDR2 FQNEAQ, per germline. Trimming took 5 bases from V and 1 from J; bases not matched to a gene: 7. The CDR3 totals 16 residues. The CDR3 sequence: CASSAPTGESNQPQHF. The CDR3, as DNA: TGTGCCAGCAGCGCCCCGACAGGGGAGAGCAATCAGCCCCAGCATTTT.

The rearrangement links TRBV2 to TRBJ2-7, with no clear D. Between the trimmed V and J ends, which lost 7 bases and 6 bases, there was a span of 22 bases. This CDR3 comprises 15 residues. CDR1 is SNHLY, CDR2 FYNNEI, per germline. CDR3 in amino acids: CASTRLSVEEGEQYF. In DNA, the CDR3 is TGTGCCAGCACACGACTGAGTGTAGAGGAAGGCGAGCAGTACTTC. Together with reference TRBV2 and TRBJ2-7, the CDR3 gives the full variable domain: EPEVTQTPSHQVTQMGQEVILRCVPISNHLYFYWYRQILGQKVEFLVSFYNNEISEKSEIFDDQFSVERPDGSNFTLKIRSTKLEDSAMYFCASTRLSVEEGEQYFGPGTRLTVT.

In DNA form, the CDR3 reads TGTGCCAGCAGTGAGTCGGTGGGGCAGAGCTCCTACGAGCAGTACTTC. It translates to CASSESVGQSSYEQYF. V usage is TRBV2 and J usage is TRBJ2-7; a weak D match, TRBD1 (5 bases). Trimming removed 3 bases at V and 0 bases at J, with 15 bases between. The CDR3 covers 16 residues. Germline CDR1 is SNHLY and CDR2 is FYNNEI.

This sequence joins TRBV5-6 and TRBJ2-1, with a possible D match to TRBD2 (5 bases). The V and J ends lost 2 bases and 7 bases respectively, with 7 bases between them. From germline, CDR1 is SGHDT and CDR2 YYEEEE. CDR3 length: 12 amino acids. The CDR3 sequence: CASSLTGNEQFF. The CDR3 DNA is TGTGCCAGCAGCTTAACGGGGAATGAGCAGTTCTTC.

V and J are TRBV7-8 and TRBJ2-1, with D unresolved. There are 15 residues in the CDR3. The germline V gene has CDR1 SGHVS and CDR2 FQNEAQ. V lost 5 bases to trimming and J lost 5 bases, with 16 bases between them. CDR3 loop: CASSVLPPRNNEQFF. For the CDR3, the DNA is TGTGCCAGCAGCGTACTACCACCTAGGAACAATGAGCAGTTCTTC.

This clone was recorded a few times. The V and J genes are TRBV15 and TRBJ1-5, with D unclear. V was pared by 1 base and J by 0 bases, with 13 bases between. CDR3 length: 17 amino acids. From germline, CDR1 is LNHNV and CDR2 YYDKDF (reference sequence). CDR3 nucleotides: TGTGCCACCAGCAGAGCCTTGGCAGAGGATAGCAATCAGCCCCAGCATTTT. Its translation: CATSRALAEDSNQPQHF.

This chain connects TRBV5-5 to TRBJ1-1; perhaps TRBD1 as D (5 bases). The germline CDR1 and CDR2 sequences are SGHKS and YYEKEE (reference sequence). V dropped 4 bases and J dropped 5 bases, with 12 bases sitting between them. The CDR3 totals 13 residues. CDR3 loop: CASSLTAVTEAFF. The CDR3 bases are TGTGCCAGCAGCCTGACAGCGGTGACTGAAGCTTTCTTT.

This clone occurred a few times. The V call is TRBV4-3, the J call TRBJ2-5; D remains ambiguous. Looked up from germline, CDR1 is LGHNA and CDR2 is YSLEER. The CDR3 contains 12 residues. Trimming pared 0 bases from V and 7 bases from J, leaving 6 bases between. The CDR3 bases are TGCGCCAGCAGCCAAGATAGGTCGACCCAGTACTTC. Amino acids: CASSQDRSTQYF.

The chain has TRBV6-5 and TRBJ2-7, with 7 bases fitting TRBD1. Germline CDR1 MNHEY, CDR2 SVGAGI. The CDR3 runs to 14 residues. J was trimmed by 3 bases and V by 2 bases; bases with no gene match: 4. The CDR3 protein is CASSYGSGGYEQYF. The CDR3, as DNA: TGTGCCAGCAGTTACGGGTCAGGGGGCTACGAGCAGTACTTC.

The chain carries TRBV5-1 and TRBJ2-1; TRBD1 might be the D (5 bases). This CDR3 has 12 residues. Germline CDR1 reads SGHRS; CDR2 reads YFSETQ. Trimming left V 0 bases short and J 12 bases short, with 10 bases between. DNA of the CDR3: TGCGCCAGCAGCTTGGGCCCCCAGGGGCAGTTCTTC. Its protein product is CASSLGPQGQFF.

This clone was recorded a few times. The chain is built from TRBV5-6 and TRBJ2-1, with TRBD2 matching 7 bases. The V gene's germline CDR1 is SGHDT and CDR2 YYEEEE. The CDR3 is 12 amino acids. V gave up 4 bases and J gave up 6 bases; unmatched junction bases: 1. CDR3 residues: CASSPGGNEQFF. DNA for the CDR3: TGTGCCAGCAGCCCGGGGGGCAATGAGCAGTTCTTC.

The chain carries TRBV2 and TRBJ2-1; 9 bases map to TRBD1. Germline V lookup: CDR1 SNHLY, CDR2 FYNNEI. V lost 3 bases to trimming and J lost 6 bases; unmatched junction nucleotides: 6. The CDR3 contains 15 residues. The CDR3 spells CASSENRGLPNEQFF. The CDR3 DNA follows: TGTGCCAGCAGTGAGAACAGGGGGCTCCCCAATGAGCAGTTCTTC.

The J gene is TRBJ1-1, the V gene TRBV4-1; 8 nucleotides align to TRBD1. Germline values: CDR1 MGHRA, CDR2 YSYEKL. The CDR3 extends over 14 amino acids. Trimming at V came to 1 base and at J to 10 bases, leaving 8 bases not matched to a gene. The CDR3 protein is CASSQVQGAGLAFF. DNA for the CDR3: TGCGCCAGCAGCCAAGTCCAGGGGGCGGGTTTAGCTTTCTTT.

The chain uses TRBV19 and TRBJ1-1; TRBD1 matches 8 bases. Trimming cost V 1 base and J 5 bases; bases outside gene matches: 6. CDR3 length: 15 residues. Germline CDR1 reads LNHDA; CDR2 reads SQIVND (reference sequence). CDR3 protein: CASSIADRGNTEAFF. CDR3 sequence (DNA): TGTGCCAGTAGTATAGCCGACAGGGGTAATACTGAAGCTTTCTTT.

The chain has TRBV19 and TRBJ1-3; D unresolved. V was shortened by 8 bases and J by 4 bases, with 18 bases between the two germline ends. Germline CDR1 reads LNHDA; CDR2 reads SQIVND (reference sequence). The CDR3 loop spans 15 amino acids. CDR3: CASSFGLEGGNTIYF. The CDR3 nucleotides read TGTGCCAGTTCATTTGGATTGGAGGGAGGAAACACCATATATTTT.

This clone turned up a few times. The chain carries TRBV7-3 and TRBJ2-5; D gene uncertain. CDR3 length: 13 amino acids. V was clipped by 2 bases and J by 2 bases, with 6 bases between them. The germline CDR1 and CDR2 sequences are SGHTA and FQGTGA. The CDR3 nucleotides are TGTGCCAGCAGCTTAGAGGATCAAGAGACCCAGTACTTC. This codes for CASSLEDQETQYF.

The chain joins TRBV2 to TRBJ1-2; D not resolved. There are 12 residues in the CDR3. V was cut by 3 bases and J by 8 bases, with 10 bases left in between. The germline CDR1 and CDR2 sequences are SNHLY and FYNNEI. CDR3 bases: TGTGCCAGCAGTGACGGCCCGGGGGGCTACACCTTC. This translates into CASSDGPGGYTF. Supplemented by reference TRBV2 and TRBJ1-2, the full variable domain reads EPEVTQTPSHQVTQMGQEVILRCVPISNHLYFYWYRQILGQKVEFLVSFYNNEISEKSEIFDDQFSVERPDGSNFTLKIRSTKLEDSAMYFCASSDGPGGYTFGSGTRLTVV.

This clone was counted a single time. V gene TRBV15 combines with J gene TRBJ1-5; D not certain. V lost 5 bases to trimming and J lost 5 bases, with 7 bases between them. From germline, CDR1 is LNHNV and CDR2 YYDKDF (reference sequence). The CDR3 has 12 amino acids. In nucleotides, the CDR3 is TGTGCCACCAGCGGGCGAGATCAGCCCCAGCATTTT. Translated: CATSGRDQPQHF.

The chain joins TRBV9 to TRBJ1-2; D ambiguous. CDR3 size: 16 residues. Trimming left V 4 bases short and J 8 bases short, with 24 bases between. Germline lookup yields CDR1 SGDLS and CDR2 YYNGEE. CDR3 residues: CASSTAAQARARGYTF. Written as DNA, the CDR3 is TGTGCCAGCAGCACCGCCGCGCAGGCGAGGGCTCGCGGCTACACCTTC.

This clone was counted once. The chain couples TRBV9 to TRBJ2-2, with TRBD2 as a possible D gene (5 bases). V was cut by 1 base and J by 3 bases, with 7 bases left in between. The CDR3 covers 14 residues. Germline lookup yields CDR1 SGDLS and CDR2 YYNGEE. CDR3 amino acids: CASSVFGDTGELFF. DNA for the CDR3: TGTGCCAGCAGCGTATTCGGGGACACCGGGGAGCTGTTTTTT.

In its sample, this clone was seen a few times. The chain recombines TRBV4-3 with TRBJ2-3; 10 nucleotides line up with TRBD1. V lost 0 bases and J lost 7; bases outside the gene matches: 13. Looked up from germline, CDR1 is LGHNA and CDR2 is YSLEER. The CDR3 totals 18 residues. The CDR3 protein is CASSQDLYSGTGDNTQYF. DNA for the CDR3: TGCGCCAGCAGCCAAGATCTTTACTCCGGGACAGGGGATAATACGCAGTATTTT.